These T cell receptor beta chains were read from a single sample in a study of blood T cell repertoires in COVID-19. Repertoires were generated with immunoSEQ multiplex PCR, while TCRdb's copy carries only in-frame clones and drops some. The sample holds almost 250,000 clones; approximately 86% are singletons and the top ten take 1.5% to 2%. The sequencing input was peripheral blood. The receptor set was obtained from a woman aged 55-69 years who had recovered from COVID-19. CDR3s include the opening cysteine and the closing phenylalanine or tryptophan. A D gene is named only where the DNA matches it firmly. Where a row states a size, it is once, few, many or the class of an expanded clone; other rows omit it.

d_call: .; v_call: TRBV21-1; j_call: TRBJ1-2; clone_size: once; cdr3_nt: TGTGCCAGCAGCAAAGTGCTGGATCGAAGGGCCGGTAGGGGCGGCTACACCTTC; cdr3_aa: CASSKVLDRRAGRGGYTF
d_call: TRBD2; v_call: TRBV19; j_call: TRBJ2-7; clone_size: .; cdr3_nt: TGTGCCAGTAGTATGACTAGCGGGGTCACCTACGAGCAGTACTTC; cdr3_aa: CASSMTSGVTYEQYF
d_call: .; v_call: TRBV11-2; j_call: TRBJ1-1; clone_size: .; cdr3_nt: TGTGCCAGCAGTCGGCAGGCGATGAACACTGAAGCTTTCTTT; cdr3_aa: CASSRQAMNTEAFF
d_call: TRBD1; v_call: TRBV19; j_call: TRBJ1-5; clone_size: few; cdr3_nt: TGTGCCACGTCGCGACAGGGGAAAAGTCAGCCCCAGCATTTT; cdr3_aa: CATSRQGKSQPQHF
d_call: TRBD1; v_call: TRBV6-5; j_call: TRBJ2-7; clone_size: .; cdr3_nt: TGTGCCAGCAGTTACTATGGACAGGGAACGGGCGAGCAGTACTTC; cdr3_aa: CASSYYGQGTGEQYF
d_call: .; v_call: TRBV5-8; j_call: TRBJ2-3; clone_size: .; cdr3_nt: TGTGCCAGCAGCTTGGGTCCAATCACAGATACGCAGTATTTT; cdr3_aa: CASSLGPITDTQYF
d_call: .; v_call: TRBV5-5; j_call: TRBJ2-5; clone_size: .; cdr3_nt: TGTGCCAGCAGCTTACGAGAGTTGCGAGAGACCCAGTACTTC; cdr3_aa: CASSLRELRETQYF
d_call: TRBD1; v_call: TRBV27; j_call: TRBJ2-7; clone_size: .; cdr3_nt: TGTGCCAGCAGTTTATCGGACAGGGCCTACTACGAGCAGTACTTC; cdr3_aa: CASSLSDRAYYEQYF
d_call: .; v_call: TRBV11-3; j_call: TRBJ2-1; clone_size: .; cdr3_nt: TGTGCCAGCAGCCCCCTCCCGCAGGGGAGATACAATGAGCAGTTCTTC; cdr3_aa: CASSPLPQGRYNEQFF
d_call: .; v_call: TRBV5-1; j_call: TRBJ2-3; clone_size: .; cdr3_nt: TGCGCCAGCAGCTTGGAGGGGTACCACACAGATACGCAGTATTTT; cdr3_aa: CASSLEGYHTDTQYF
d_call: TRBD2; v_call: TRBV6-5; j_call: TRBJ2-1; clone_size: once; cdr3_nt: TGTGCCAGCAGCGCCGGGACTAGCGGTTACAATGAGCAGTTCTTC; cdr3_aa: CASSAGTSGYNEQFF
d_call: TRBD1; v_call: TRBV6-5; j_call: TRBJ1-5; clone_size: few; cdr3_nt: TGTGCCAGCAGTTACTCCGGTACAGGGGGCAATCAGCCCCAGCATTTT; cdr3_aa: CASSYSGTGGNQPQHF